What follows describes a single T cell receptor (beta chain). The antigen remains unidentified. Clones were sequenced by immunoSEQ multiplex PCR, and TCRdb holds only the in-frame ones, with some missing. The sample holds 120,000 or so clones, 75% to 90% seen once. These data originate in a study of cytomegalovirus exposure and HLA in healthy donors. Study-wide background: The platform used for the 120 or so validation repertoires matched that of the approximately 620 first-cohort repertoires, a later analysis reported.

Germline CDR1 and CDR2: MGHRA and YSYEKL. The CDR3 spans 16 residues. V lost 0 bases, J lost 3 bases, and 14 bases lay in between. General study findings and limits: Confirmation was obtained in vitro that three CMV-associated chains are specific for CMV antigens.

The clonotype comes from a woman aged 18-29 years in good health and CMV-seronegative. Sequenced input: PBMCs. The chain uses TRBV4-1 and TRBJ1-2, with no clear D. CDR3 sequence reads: CASSQDNWAGDYGYTF. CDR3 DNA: TGCGCCAGCAGCCAAGATAATTGGGCAGGTGACTATGGCTACACCTTC.